This T cell receptor beta chain was sequenced during a study of blood T cell repertoires in COVID-19. In the study overall: Collection of acute and convalescent COVID-19 samples took place in the United States, Italy and Spain. T cells, B-cell-depleted T cells, or PBMCs supplied cDNA or gDNA.

The germline CDR1 and CDR2 sequences are MNHEY and SVGAGI. This CDR3 contains 15 residues. V trimming: 9 bases; J trimming: 6 bases; junction bases outside the gene matches: 13. This clone was recorded at least ten times. In the original processing: Estimation of nucleated cell counts relied on the amplification of reference gene primers. TCRdb keeps only in-frame clones here, not all; method: immunoSEQ multiplex PCR. V, J and clone size reflect that table, while D and trimming were determined from the DNA. This sample has around 230,000 clones, with 75% to 90% found just once. The receptor was isolated from a woman in her sixties with active or convalescent COVID-19. The sequenced sample was peripheral blood. The chain links TRBV6-5 to TRBJ2-7; 11 bases are shared with TRBD1. As DNA, the CDR3 is TGTGCCAGTACCCCGCTCGGACAGGGGGCCGGCGAGCAGTACTTC. It codes for CASTPLGQGAGEQYF.